This passage covers 15 T cell receptor beta chains from one sample sequenced in a study of T cell changes during pregnancy in multiple sclerosis. Sequencing used immunoSEQ multiplex PCR; TCRdb keeps in-frame clones, though not all of them. The sample has some 97,000 clones, around nine tenths seen once. The material was peripheral blood, obtained in the second trimester of pregnancy. These receptors were obtained from a female donor with multiple sclerosis, enrolled in a pregnancy study.

The chain links TRBV7-8 to TRBJ1-5; D remains unclear. V was cut by 5 bases and J by 0 bases, with 17 bases left in between. The CDR3 loop spans 17 amino acids. Germline V gene data show CDR1 as SGHVS and CDR2 as FQNEAQ. The CDR3 sequence: CASSRSGRSNSNQPQHF. In DNA, the CDR3 is TGTGCCAGCAGCCGGTCCGGGAGATCAAATAGCAATCAGCCCCAGCATTTT. The full variable domain, in which reference TRBV7-8 and TRBJ1-5 provide the parts outside the CDR3, is GAGVSQSPRYKVAKRGQDVALRCDPISGHVSLFWYQQALGQGPEFLTYFQNEAQLDKSGLPSDRFFAERPEGSVSTLKIQRTQQEDSAVYLCASSRSGRSNSNQPQHFGDGTRLSIL.

This rearrangement joins TRBV11-2 to TRBJ2-7, with TRBD1 matching 8 bases. Germline-derived CDR1 and CDR2 are SGHAT and FQNNGV. V was pared by 3 bases and J by 2 bases, with 6 bases of the junction left unmatched. The CDR3 totals 15 residues. For the CDR3, the DNA is TGTGCCAGCAGCTTCCGGACAGGGCCTGCCTACGAGCAGTACTTC. It yields the protein CASSFRTGPAYEQYF. Complete variable domain (other parts from reference TRBV11-2 and TRBJ2-7): EAGVAQSPRYKIIEKRQSVAFWCNPISGHATLYWYQQILGQGPKLLIQFQNNGVVDDSQLPKDRFSAERLKGVDSTLKIQPAKLEDSAVYLCASSFRTGPAYEQYFGPGTRLTVT.

This chain uses TRBV7-9 with TRBJ1-1, with D tentatively TRBD1 (5 bases). CDR3 length: 15 amino acids. CDR1 is SEHNR, CDR2 FQNEAQ, per germline (reference sequence). The V end was cut by 5 bases, the J end by 1 base, with 14 bases between. CDR3 bases: TGTGCCAGCAGCCCAACCCGGGGGACGAACACTGAAGCTTTCTTT. Amino acids: CASSPTRGTNTEAFF.

The chain has TRBV10-3 and TRBJ2-1; D perhaps matches TRBD2 (6 bases). The V end lost 7 bases, the J end lost 5 bases, and 12 bases lay between the germline ends. Germline CDR1 ENHRY, CDR2 SYGVKD. This CDR3 is built from 13 residues. The CDR3 bases are TGTGCCATCAACGCGGGACGGGACAATGAGCAGTTCTTC. Translated: CAINAGRDNEQFF.

This clone was counted a single time. The rearrangement links TRBV6-5 to TRBJ2-1, with D perhaps matching TRBD1 (6 bases). This CDR3 is built from 15 residues. The V gene lost 6 bases and the J gene lost 4 bases, with 16 bases spanning the gap. CDR1 and CDR2 (germline): MNHEY, SVGAGI. The CDR3 protein is CASRGTGFSYNEQFF. DNA of the CDR3: TGTGCCAGCAGGGGTACAGGGTTCTCATACAATGAGCAGTTCTTC.

V is TRBV28 and J is TRBJ2-7, with TRBD1 as a possible D gene (6 bases). The germline V gene encodes CDR1 MDHEN and CDR2 SYDVKM. The CDR3 is made up of 14 amino acids. V dropped 2 bases and J dropped 3 bases, with 11 bases sitting between them. Here the CDR3 reads CASSLVGQYYEQYF. CDR3 sequence (DNA): TGTGCCAGCAGTTTAGTGGGACAATACTACGAGCAGTACTTC.

The V gene is TRBV28, the J gene TRBJ2-7; D gene ambiguous. The V and J ends lost 5 bases and 0 bases respectively, with 14 bases between them. CDR1 and CDR2 from the germline V gene are MDHEN and SYDVKM. The CDR3 covers 15 residues. CDR3 bases: TGTGCCAGCAGTCCGGCCGGATGGAGCTCCTACGAGCAGTACTTC. Its protein product is CASSPAGWSSYEQYF.

V gene TRBV15 combines with J gene TRBJ2-3; TRBD2 matches at 11 bases. The CDR3 consists of 17 residues. CDR1 and CDR2 from the germline V gene are LNHNV and YYDKDF (reference sequence). With V trimmed by 1 base and J by 1 base, 4 bases remained unmatched. The CDR3 loop is CATSRGGTSGRTDTQYF. The CDR3 region has the DNA TGTGCCACCAGCAGAGGCGGGACTAGCGGTCGCACAGATACGCAGTATTTT.

This rearrangement joins TRBV9 to TRBJ1-4; maybe TRBD1 (6 bases). The CDR3 runs to 15 residues. CDR1 and CDR2 (germline): SGDLS, YYNGEE. The V and J ends lost 4 bases and 0 bases respectively, with 10 bases between them. As DNA, the CDR3 is TGTGCCAGCAGCACGGACAGTACAACTAATGAAAAACTGTTTTTT. It encodes CASSTDSTTNEKLFF.

The V and J genes are TRBV19 and TRBJ2-3, with TRBD1 matching over 8 bases. Germline V gene data show CDR1 as LNHDA and CDR2 as SQIVND (reference sequence). This CDR3 has 15 residues. J gave up 5 bases and V 3 bases, and 7 bases lay outside the gene matches. CDR3 residues: CASSIGQGPEDTQYF. DNA for the CDR3: TGTGCCAGTAGTATTGGACAGGGACCAGAAGATACGCAGTATTTT.

V and J are TRBV9 and TRBJ2-7; D is perhaps TRBD2 (7 bases). The CDR3 runs 13 residues. In germline, CDR1 is SGDLS, CDR2 YYNGEE. V was cut by 4 bases and J by 6 bases, with 14 bases left in between. CDR3: CASSTSGEGEQYF. CDR3 in DNA: TGTGCCAGCAGCACCTCAGGGGAGGGCGAGCAGTACTTC.

The V call is TRBV5-6, the J call TRBJ2-5; 15 bases match TRBD2. Germline loops: CDR1 SGHDT, CDR2 YYEEEE. The CDR3 is 16 amino acids. V lost 4 bases to trimming and J lost 5 bases; unmatched junction nucleotides: 6. The DNA of the CDR3 is TGTGCCAGCAGCATAAGGACTAGCGGGGGGGCGGAGACCCAGTACTTC. This codes for CASSIRTSGGAETQYF.

The rearrangement links TRBV29-1 to TRBJ2-3; TRBD2 is a possible D gene (6 bases). Germline V CDR1 and CDR2: SQVTM, ANQGSEA. The CDR3 contains 16 residues. The V and J ends lost 0 bases and 6 bases respectively, with 19 bases between them. The CDR3 nucleotides are TGCAGCGTTGAAGACGGGGTGACGGGGGTTGGGGATACGCAGTATTTT. Translated, it gives CSVEDGVTGVGDTQYF.

The chain is built from TRBV29-1 and TRBJ2-5; D unresolved. Germline V gene data show CDR1 as SQVTM and CDR2 as ANQGSEA. With 1 base removed from V and 5 bases from J, the gap between germline ends came to 5 bases. The CDR3 is 11 amino acids. The CDR3 sequence is CSVEAVETQYF. The CDR3 coding sequence is TGCAGCGTTGAAGCGGTGGAGACCCAGTACTTC.

The chain combines TRBV7-2 with TRBJ1-3, with a tentative D call TRBD1 (5 bases). The V gene's germline CDR1 is SGHTA and CDR2 FQGNSA. Trimming cost V 5 bases and J 0 bases, with 14 bases left between them. This CDR3 has 16 amino acids. The CDR3 loop reads CASSKQAVGSGNTIYF. Here the CDR3 DNA reads TGTGCCAGCAGCAAACAGGCGGTGGGCTCTGGAAACACCATATATTTT. Supplemented by reference TRBV7-2 and TRBJ1-3, the full variable domain reads GAGVSQSPSNKVTEKGKDVELRCDPISGHTALYWYRQSLGQGLEFLIYFQGNSAPDKSGLPSDRFSAERTGGSVSTLTIQRTQQEDSAVYLCASSKQAVGSGNTIYFGEGSWLTVV.